The next 8 T cell receptor beta chains were all read from a single sample in a study of post-analysis software for immune sequencing data. TCR beta cDNA libraries had unique molecular identifiers. TCRdb re-called the PCR reads through MiXCR, storing one row per CDR3 protein. Here the sample spans about 800,000 distinct CDR3 sequences, 25% to 30% being singletons. Their antigens remain unidentified. Study-wide findings and caveats: Patients had higher frequencies than controls of about 5 TRBV segments, including TRBV5-6, TRBV5-1 and TRBV20-1.

The sample consisted of blood. Receptors were obtained from a girl aged 10 to 17 with multiple sclerosis.

This chain links TRBV7-9 with TRBJ2-7; the match to TRBD1 covers 9 bases. J gave up 3 bases and V 4 bases, and 4 bases lay outside the gene matches. In germline, CDR1 is SEHNR, CDR2 FQNEAQ (reference sequence). CDR3 size: 14 residues. The chain's CDR3 is CASSSGQGHYEQYF. CDR3 nucleotides: TGTGCCAGCAGCTCGGGACAGGGACACTACGAGCAGTACTTC.

The V call is TRBV3-1, the J call TRBJ1-1; TRBD1 might be the D (5 bases). V lost 0 bases and J 10 bases, leaving 12 bases between the germline ends. Germline loops: CDR1 LGHDT, CDR2 YNNKEL (reference sequence). The CDR3 is 13 residues long. This CDR3 reads CASSQEGQGSAFF. The DNA of the CDR3 is TGTGCCAGCAGCCAAGAGGGGCAGGGATCAGCTTTCTTT.

The chain joins TRBV11-2 to TRBJ2-5; TRBD2 agrees at 8 bases. CDR1 is SGHAT, CDR2 FQNNGV, per germline. V gave up 4 bases and J gave up 6 bases; unmatched junction bases: 10. This CDR3 spans 15 amino acids. The CDR3 reads CASSSEAGVTKTQYF. In DNA, the CDR3 is TGTGCCAGCAGCTCCGAAGCGGGAGTTACAAAGACCCAGTACTTC.

The sample holds many counts of this clonotype. The CDR3 protein is CASSTQREWPDTQYF. The CDR3 DNA reads TGTGCCAGCAGCACCCAGCGGGAGTGGCCAGATACGCAGTATTTT. The chain links TRBV9 to TRBJ2-3; TRBD2 matches 8 bases. Germline loops: CDR1 SGDLS, CDR2 YYNGEE. V lost 4 bases, J lost 4 bases, and 8 bases stayed unmatched. CDR3 length: 15 residues.

This clonotype was recorded many times. The chain is built from TRBV7-2 and TRBJ2-7, with 9 bases that match TRBD1. The CDR3 covers 14 residues. V was pared by 4 bases and J by 2 bases, with 3 bases of the junction left unmatched. The germline CDR1 and CDR2 sequences are SGHTA and FQGNSA. The CDR3 region is CASSSGTGTYEQYF. CDR3 sequence (DNA): TGTGCCAGCAGCTCCGGGACAGGGACCTACGAGCAGTACTTC.

V gene TRBV6-2 or TRBV6-3 combines with J gene TRBJ2-4; the D is unclear. Trimming cost V 2 bases and J 5 bases, with 10 bases left between them. The CDR3 sequence is 14 residues long. Germline CDR1 reads MNHEY; CDR2 reads SVGEGT. CDR3 protein: CASSYAPLQNIQYF. CDR3 DNA sequence: TGTGCCAGCAGTTACGCCCCCTTGCAAAACATTCAGTACTTC.

The chain links TRBV6-5 to TRBJ2-1; D gene unclear. The CDR3 extends over 19 amino acids. V lost 2 bases, J lost 8 bases, and 28 bases lay in between. Germline V CDR1 and CDR2: MNHEY, SVGAGI. CDR3 residues: CASSYTLTKHSRRGHEQFF. In DNA form, the CDR3 reads TGTGCCAGCAGTTACACGCTGACCAAACACTCACGACGAGGCCATGAGCAGTTCTTC.

The CDR3 sequence: CASSLGGVGYEQFF. The CDR3 DNA sequence: TGTGCCAGCAGTTTGGGGGGGGTCGGTTATGAGCAGTTCTTC. This sequence joins TRBV12-3 or TRBV12-4 and TRBJ2-1; 7 nucleotides line up with TRBD2. The CDR3 extends over 14 amino acids. Trimming at V came to 3 bases and at J to 8 bases, leaving 7 bases not matched to a gene.